This T cell receptor (beta chain) was profiled in a study of T cells in localized non-small cell lung cancer. Study-wide results and limits: T cell clonality was highest in uninvolved adjacent lung, above tumor.

Sequenced by immunoSEQ multiplex PCR; TCRdb stores in-frame clones only, minus some. Found here are just over 1,400 clones, approximately 15% of them singletons; the top ten hold around 13%. Neighbouring lung, lacking atypia, was collected no less than 2 cm away from the tumor margin. Remarks on this clone: Its target is not known.

CDR1 is SGHRS and CDR2 is YFSETQ in the germline V gene. The length of the CDR3 is 19 residues. V dropped 0 bases and J dropped 0; count of bases not matched to a gene: 8. This clonotype originated in a female donor older than 55 with stage II lung adenocarcinoma. The chain has TRBV5-1 and TRBJ1-6; 8 nucleotides match TRBD1. Sequenced material: normal lung tissue next to the tumor, taken before any cancer treatment. The CDR3: CASSLAGQGGSSYNSPLHF. CDR3 nucleotides: TGCGCCAGCAGCTTGGCCGGACAGGGCGGCAGCTCCTATAATTCACCCCTCCACTTT.